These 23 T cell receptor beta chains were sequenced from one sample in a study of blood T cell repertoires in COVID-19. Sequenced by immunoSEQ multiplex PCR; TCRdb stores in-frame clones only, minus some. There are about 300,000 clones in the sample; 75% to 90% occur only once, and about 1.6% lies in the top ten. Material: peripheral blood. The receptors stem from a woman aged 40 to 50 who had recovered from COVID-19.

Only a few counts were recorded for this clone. The CDR3 bases are TGCGCCAGCCACAGGGAAATGAACACTGAAGCTTTCTTT. This sequence encodes CASHREMNTEAFF. The J gene is TRBJ1-1, the V gene TRBV5-1; D perhaps matches TRBD1 (6 bases). Germline V gene lookup returns CDR1 SGHRS and CDR2 YFSETQ. The CDR3 runs 13 residues. Trimming stripped 7 bases from V and 0 bases from J, with 10 bases between.

CDR3 DNA sequence: TGTGCCAGCAGTCTAGGACTACCTGGCACCGGGGAGCTGTTTTTT. It yields the protein CASSLGLPGTGELFF. The V gene is TRBV6-5, the J gene TRBJ2-2; possible D gene TRBD2, 6 bases. V was cut by 5 bases and J by 4 bases, with 14 bases left in between. The germline V gene has CDR1 MNHEY and CDR2 SVGAGI. CDR3 length: 15 residues.

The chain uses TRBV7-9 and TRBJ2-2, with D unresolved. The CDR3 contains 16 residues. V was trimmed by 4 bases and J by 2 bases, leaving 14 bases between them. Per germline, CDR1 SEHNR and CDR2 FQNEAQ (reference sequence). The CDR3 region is CASSSGGGSNTGELFF. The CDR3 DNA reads TGTGCCAGCAGCTCCGGCGGCGGATCAAACACCGGGGAGCTGTTTTTT.

CDR3 region: CASSRDYNTGELFF. As DNA, the CDR3 is TGTGCCAGCAGTCGGGACTATAACACCGGGGAGCTGTTTTTT. The V and J genes are TRBV2 and TRBJ2-2; 7 nucleotides match TRBD2. Per germline, CDR1 SNHLY and CDR2 FYNNEI. The trim removed 5 bases at V and 2 bases at J, leaving 2 bases unmatched. CDR3 length: 14 residues.

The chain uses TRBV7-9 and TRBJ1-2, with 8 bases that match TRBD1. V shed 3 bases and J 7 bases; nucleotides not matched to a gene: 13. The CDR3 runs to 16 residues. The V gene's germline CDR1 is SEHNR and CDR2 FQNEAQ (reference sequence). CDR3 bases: TGTGCCAGCAGCTTTGAATCTGGCAGGGGGCACCGTGGCTACACCTTC. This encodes CASSFESGRGHRGYTF.

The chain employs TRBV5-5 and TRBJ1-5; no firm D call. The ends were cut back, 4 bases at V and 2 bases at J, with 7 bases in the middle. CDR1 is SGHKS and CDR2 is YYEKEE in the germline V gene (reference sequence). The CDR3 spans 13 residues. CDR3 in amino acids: CASSRVGNQPQHF. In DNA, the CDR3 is TGTGCCAGCAGCCGGGTGGGCAATCAGCCCCAGCATTTT.

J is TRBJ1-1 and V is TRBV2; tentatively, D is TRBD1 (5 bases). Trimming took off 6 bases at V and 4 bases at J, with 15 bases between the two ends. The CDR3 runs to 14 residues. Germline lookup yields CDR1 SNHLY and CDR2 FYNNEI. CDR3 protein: CASRDWRGGTEAFF. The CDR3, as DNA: TGTGCCAGCAGAGACTGGAGGGGCGGCACTGAAGCTTTCTTT.

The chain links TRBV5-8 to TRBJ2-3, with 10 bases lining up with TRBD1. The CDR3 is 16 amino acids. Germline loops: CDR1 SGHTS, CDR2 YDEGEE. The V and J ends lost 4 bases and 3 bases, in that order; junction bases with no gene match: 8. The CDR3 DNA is TGTGCCAGCAGCCCCGGACAGGGGGTGTTAACAGATACGCAGTATTTT. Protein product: CASSPGQGVLTDTQYF.

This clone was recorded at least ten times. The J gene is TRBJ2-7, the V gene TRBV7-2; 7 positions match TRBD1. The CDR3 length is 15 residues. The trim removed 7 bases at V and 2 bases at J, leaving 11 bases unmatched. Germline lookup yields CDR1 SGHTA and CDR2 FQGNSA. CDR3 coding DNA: TGTGCCAGCACCACAAAGGGGGCGCCGACCTACGAGCAGTACTTC. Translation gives CASTTKGAPTYEQYF. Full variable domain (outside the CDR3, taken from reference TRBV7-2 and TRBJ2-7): GAGVSQSPSNKVTEKGKDVELRCDPISGHTALYWYRQSLGQGLEFLIYFQGNSAPDKSGLPSDRFSAERTGGSVSTLTIQRTQQEDSAVYLCASTTKGAPTYEQYFGPGTRLTVT.

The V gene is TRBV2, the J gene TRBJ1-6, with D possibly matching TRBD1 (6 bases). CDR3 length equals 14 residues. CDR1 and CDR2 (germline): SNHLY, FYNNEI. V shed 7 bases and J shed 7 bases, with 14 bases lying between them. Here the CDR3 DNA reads TGTGCCAGCAACAGACAGGCACTGAATTCACCCCTCCACTTT. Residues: CASNRQALNSPLHF.

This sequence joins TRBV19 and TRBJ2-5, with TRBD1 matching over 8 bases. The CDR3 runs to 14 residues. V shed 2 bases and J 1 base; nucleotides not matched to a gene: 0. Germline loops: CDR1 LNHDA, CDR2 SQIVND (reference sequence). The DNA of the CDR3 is TGTGCCAGTAGTATAACAGGGGGCCAAGAGACCCAGTACTTC. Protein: CASSITGGQETQYF.

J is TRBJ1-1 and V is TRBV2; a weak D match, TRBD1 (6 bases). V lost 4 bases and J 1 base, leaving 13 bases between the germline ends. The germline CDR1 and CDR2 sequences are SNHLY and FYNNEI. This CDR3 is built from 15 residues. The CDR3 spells CASSVQGSANTEAFF. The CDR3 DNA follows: TGTGCCAGCAGTGTACAGGGCTCAGCGAACACTGAAGCTTTCTTT.

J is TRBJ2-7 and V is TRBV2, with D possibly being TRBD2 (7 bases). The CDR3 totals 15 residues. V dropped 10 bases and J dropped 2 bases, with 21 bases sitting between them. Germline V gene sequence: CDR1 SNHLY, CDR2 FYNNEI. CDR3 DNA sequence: TGTGCCACTAGCAGGGGAGGGGGGAACACCTACGAGCAGTACTTC. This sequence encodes CATSRGGGNTYEQYF.

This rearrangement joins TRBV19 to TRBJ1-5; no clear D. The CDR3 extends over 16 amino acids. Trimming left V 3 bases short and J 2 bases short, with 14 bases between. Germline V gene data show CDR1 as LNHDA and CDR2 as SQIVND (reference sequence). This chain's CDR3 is CASSIAGKEGNQPQHF. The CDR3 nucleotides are TGTGCCAGTAGTATTGCCGGAAAAGAGGGCAATCAGCCCCAGCATTTT.

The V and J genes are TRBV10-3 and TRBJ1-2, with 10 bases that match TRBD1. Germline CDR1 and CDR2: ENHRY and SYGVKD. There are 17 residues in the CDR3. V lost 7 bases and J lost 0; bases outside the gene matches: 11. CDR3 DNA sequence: TGTGCCATCACCTCGGGACAGGGGCGAGGAGCTAACTATGGCTACACCTTC. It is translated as CAITSGQGRGANYGYTF.

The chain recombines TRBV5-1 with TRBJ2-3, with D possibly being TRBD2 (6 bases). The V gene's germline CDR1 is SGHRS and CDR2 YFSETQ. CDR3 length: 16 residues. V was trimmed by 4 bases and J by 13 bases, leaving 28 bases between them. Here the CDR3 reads CASSPTGASVILSEYF. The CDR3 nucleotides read TGCGCCAGCAGCCCCACCGGGGCTAGCGTCATCTTGTCGGAGTATTTT. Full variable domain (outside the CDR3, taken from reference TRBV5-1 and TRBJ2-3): KAGVTQTPRYLIKTRGQQVTLSCSPISGHRSVSWYQQTPGQGLQFLFEYFSETQRNKGNFPGRFSGRQFSNSRSEMNVSTLELGDSALYLCASSPTGASVILSEYFGPGTRLTVL.

CDR3 nucleotides: TGTGCCAGTAGTAGGGGTCGGGGGAAAGAGACCCAGTACTTC. Its translation is CASSRGRGKETQYF. The J gene is TRBJ2-5, the V gene TRBV19, with D possibly matching TRBD2 (6 bases). Trimming took off 4 bases at V and 3 bases at J, with 12 bases between the two ends. This CDR3 has 14 residues. Germline-derived CDR1 and CDR2 are LNHDA and SQIVND (reference sequence).

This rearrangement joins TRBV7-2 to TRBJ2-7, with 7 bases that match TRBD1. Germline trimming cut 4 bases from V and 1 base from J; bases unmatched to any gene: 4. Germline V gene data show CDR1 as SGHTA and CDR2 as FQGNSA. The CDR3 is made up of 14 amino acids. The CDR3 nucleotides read TGTGCCAGCAGCTCCTCGGGACAGTCCTACGAGCAGTACTTC. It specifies CASSSSGQSYEQYF.

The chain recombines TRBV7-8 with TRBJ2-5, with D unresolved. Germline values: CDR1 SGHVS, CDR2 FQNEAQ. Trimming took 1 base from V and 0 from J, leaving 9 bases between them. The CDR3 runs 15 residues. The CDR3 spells CASSLDSLNQETQYF. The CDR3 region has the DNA TGTGCCAGCAGCTTAGACTCTCTCAACCAAGAGACCCAGTACTTC.

CDR3: CASSQEYRQGTDTQYF. The CDR3, as DNA: TGCGCCAGCAGCCAAGAGTACAGGCAGGGCACAGATACGCAGTATTTT. The chain is built from TRBV4-3 and TRBJ2-3; the D gene is possibly TRBD1 (5 bases). Trimming took off 0 bases at V and 1 base at J, with 11 bases between the two ends. CDR1 and CDR2 (germline): LGHNA, YSLEER. The CDR3 has 16 amino acids.

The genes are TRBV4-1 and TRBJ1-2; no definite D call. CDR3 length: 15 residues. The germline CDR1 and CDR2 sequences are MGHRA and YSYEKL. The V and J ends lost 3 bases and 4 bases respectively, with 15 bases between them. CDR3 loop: CASSHIPKVAYGYTF. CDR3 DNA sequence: TGCGCCAGCAGCCACATACCGAAGGTAGCCTATGGCTACACCTTC.

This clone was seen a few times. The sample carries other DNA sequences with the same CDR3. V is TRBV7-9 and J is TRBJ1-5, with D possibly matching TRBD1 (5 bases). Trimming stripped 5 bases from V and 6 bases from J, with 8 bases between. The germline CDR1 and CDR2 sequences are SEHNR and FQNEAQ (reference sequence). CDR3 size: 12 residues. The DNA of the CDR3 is TGTGCCAGCAGCCTTCAGGGTCAGCCCCAGCATTTT. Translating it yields CASSLQGQPQHF.

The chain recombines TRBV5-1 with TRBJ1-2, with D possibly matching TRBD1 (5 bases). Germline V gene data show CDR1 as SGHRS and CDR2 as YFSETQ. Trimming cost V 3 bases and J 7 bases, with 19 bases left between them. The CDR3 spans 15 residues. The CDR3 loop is CASSSTTGDSGGYTF. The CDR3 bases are TGCGCCAGCAGCTCTACTACGGGGGACTCGGGTGGCTACACCTTC.